This record concerns one TCR beta chain sequence. Its antigen is currently unknown. An amount of RNA that ranged from roughly 0.45 to 1 ug was reverse transcribed with random hexamers. By means of immunoSEQ multiplex PCR, TCR beta CDR3 spanning 54 Vbeta and 13 Jbeta underwent amplification. TCRdb re-called the immunoSEQ multiplex PCR reads through MiXCR, storing one row per CDR3 protein. The sample yields 85,000 to 90,000 distinct CDR3 sequences, 85% to 95% seen once. CD8+ and CD4+ T cells taken from blood had their TCR beta sequenced. The authors negatively isolated CD8+ and CD4+ T cells and FACS-enriched TEMRA cells. This sample was included in a study of CD8 T cells in Susac syndrome. This CDR3 region has 13 residues. Germline assignment: CDR1 LNHDA and CDR2 SQIVND (reference sequence). With 9 bases clipped from V and 4 bases from J, the junction kept 7 bases outside the gene matches. Study findings and constraints: A relatively small number of individuals underwent TCR sequencing and HLA analysis.

This sequence was found in a human donor in good health. Input material: CD8+ T cells from PBMCs. This sequence joins TRBV19 and TRBJ1-1, with 8 bases fitting TRBD1. This CDR3 reads CASTIQGGTEAFF. The CDR3 DNA is TGTGCCAGCACGATACAGGGGGGCACTGAAGCTTTCTTT.